This TCR beta chain originates from a study of CXCR3-negative and CXCR3-positive naive CD8 T cells. General study findings and limits: Within a donor, both naive subsets shared TRBV-TRBJ usage, unlike memory cells. For CXCR3-positive naive cells, TRB CDR3s were more hydrophobic than those of CXCR3-negative naive cells.

All TRB cDNA libraries came from 5' RACE performed with UMI labels. TCRdb reprocessed the 5' RACE reads; each CDR3 protein has one entry and no DNA is given. Its listing shows 55,000 to 75,000 distinct CDR3 sequences. On this clonotype: Its antigen is undetermined.

This CDR3 is 18 amino acids long. From germline, CDR1 is MDHEN and CDR2 SYDVKM. The sequenced material came from naive CXCR3+ CD8+ T cells from blood. Subset here: CD45RO-CCR7+CD27+CD95- naive CD8+ T cells expressing CXCR3 (TNR3+). This TCR was recovered from a human donor in good health. Some clones in this sample may be carry-over from other donors' samples. The chain recombines TRBV28 with TRBJ2-7; there is no DNA to check the TCRdb D call of TRBD2. CDR3: CASSLFATSGAPSYEQYF.